These 6 T cell receptor beta chains were all obtained from the same sample, sequenced in a study of shared clonotypes between healthy human individuals. Data came from immunoSEQ multiplex PCR; TCRdb stores just in-frame clones and leaves some out. This table holds under 1 million clones, just over 95% found once. Naive CD8 cells lacked CD45RO and underwent positive selection for CCR7, leaving out terminally differentiated effector memory CD45RA+ cells. Sample: naive CD8+ T cells sorted from blood. The receptor set was obtained from a young man in good health.

The chain employs TRBV27 and TRBJ2-7; a possible D gene is TRBD2 (5 bases). CDR3 size: 14 residues. With 6 bases removed from V and 2 bases from J, the gap between germline ends came to 14 bases. CDR1 and CDR2 from the germline V gene are MNHEY and SMNVEV (reference sequence). The CDR3 DNA follows: TGTGCCAGCAGCCTCGGAAGCGGAACCTACGAGCAGTACTTC. Protein: CASSLGSGTYEQYF.

This chain uses TRBV2 with TRBJ2-7, with 11 bases matching TRBD1. V gave up 0 bases and J gave up 5 bases; unmatched junction bases: 6. This CDR3 comprises 16 residues. Germline V gene sequence: CDR1 SNHLY, CDR2 FYNNEI. The CDR3 coding sequence is TGTGCCAGCAGTGAAGCGGACAGGGGGCAAAGCGACGAGCAGTACTTC. It encodes CASSEADRGQSDEQYF.

The chain joins TRBV15 to TRBJ1-5; D not certain. The V gene lost 0 bases and the J gene lost 0 bases, with 12 bases spanning the gap. There are 17 residues in the CDR3. Germline CDR1 and CDR2: LNHNV and YYDKDF (reference sequence). As DNA, the CDR3 is TGTGCCACCAGCAGAGATCTTCGCATTGATAGCAATCAGCCCCAGCATTTT. It encodes CATSRDLRIDSNQPQHF. The variable domain in full, with the rest retrieved from reference TRBV15 and TRBJ1-5, is DAMVIQNPRYQVTQFGKPVTLSCSQTLNHNVMYWYQQKSSQAPKLLFHYYDKDFNNEADTPDNFQSRRPNTSFCFLDIRSPGLGDTAMYLCATSRDLRIDSNQPQHFGDGTRLSIL.

The chain combines TRBV5-5 with TRBJ1-4, with no clear D. The V gene lost 1 base and the J gene lost 8 bases, with 3 bases spanning the gap. Germline V gene data show CDR1 as SGHKS and CDR2 as YYEKEE (reference sequence). CDR3 length: 11 residues. The CDR3 bases are TGTGCCAGCAGCTTGCGAGAAAAACTGTTTTTT. Amino acid sequence: CASSLREKLFF.

This sequence joins TRBV12-5 and TRBJ2-1; D uncertain. Deletions cut 2 bases from V and 6 bases from J, with 8 bases between. Germline V CDR1 and CDR2: LGHNT, FRNRAP. CDR3 length equals 13 residues. The CDR3 reads CASGLYSGNEQFF. The CDR3 DNA is TGTGCTAGTGGTTTGTATTCGGGCAATGAGCAGTTCTTC.

A remark on this clone: Its ends do not fully match the called genes, so a read error is possible. The chain carries TRBV2 and TRBJ2-7; D might be TRBD1 (5 bases). Germline V gene sequence: CDR1 SNHLY, CDR2 FYNNEI. CDR3 length equals 13 residues. The CDR3, as DNA: TGTGCCAGCAGTGAAGCCCCCCCCTCGACAGCCGGCTTC. Translating gives CASSEAPPSTAGF.